These 19 T cell receptor beta chains originate from one sample sequenced in a study of blood T cell repertoires in COVID-19. The repertoire was sequenced with immunoSEQ multiplex PCR; TCRdb's copy has only in-frame clones and lacks some. The sample includes approximately 210,000 clones, 75% to 90% of them seen just once. Sequenced: peripheral blood. The receptors derive from a human donor in a cohort sampled during active COVID-19.

This clone appeared once. The rearrangement joins TRBV13 to TRBJ2-7; 9 bases align to TRBD1. Germline V CDR1 and CDR2: PRHDT, FYEKMQ (reference sequence). This CDR3 spans 16 amino acids. V gave up 5 bases and J gave up 5 bases; unmatched junction bases: 13. The CDR3 sequence is CASSALGTGTNHEQYF. CDR3 sequence (DNA): TGTGCCAGCAGCGCACTTGGGACAGGGACCAACCACGAGCAGTACTTC.

The chain links TRBV4-3 to TRBJ2-2; D remains ambiguous. The CDR3 spans 14 residues. Germline assignment: CDR1 LGHNA and CDR2 YSLEER. V lost 0 bases, J lost 5 bases, and 7 bases lay in between. The CDR3 DNA sequence: TGCGCCAGCAGCCAAGATGCTCGGACCGGGGAGCTGTTTTTT. Encoded protein: CASSQDARTGELFF.

This clone was picked up many times. This CDR3 is also generated by other DNA sequences in the sample. J is TRBJ2-1 and V is TRBV27; TRBD2 might be the D (6 bases). Germline CDR1 is MNHEY and CDR2 is SMNVEV (reference sequence). The CDR3 has 14 amino acids. Trimming shortened V by 4 bases and J by 1 base, and 8 bases separated the two germline ends. CDR3 protein: CASSWDSSYNEQFF. The CDR3 region has the DNA TGTGCCAGCAGTTGGGACTCTTCCTACAATGAGCAGTTCTTC.

V gene TRBV24-1 combines with J gene TRBJ1-2; TRBD1 aligns across 7 bases. The CDR3 spans 16 residues. Germline loops: CDR1 KGHDR, CDR2 SFDVKD. Losses at the gene ends were 5 bases for V and 0 bases for J; bases not matched to a gene: 8. Written as DNA, the CDR3 is TGTGCCACCAGTGGAGGGACAGACGCCGCTAACTATGGCTACACCTTC. Amino acid sequence: CATSGGTDAANYGYTF.

V usage is TRBV9 and J usage is TRBJ2-7; the D gene is possibly TRBD1 (5 bases). This CDR3 has 16 amino acids. CDR1 is SGDLS and CDR2 is YYNGEE in the germline V gene. V lost 2 bases and J lost 0, with 15 bases in between. CDR3 sequence (DNA): TGTGCCAGCAGCGTCCACGGGCAGGACATCTCCTACGAGCAGTACTTC. Translated: CASSVHGQDISYEQYF.

This clone was recorded a few times. The chain carries TRBV3-1 (or the pseudogene TRBV3-2) and TRBJ1-2; maybe TRBD1 (6 bases). The V and J ends lost 11 bases and 3 bases respectively, with 19 bases between them. The CDR3 runs 14 residues. Per germline, CDR1 LGHDT and CDR2 YNNKEL (reference sequence). The CDR3 spells CAQTAAGEDYGYTF. The CDR3 DNA reads as TGTGCCCAAACGGCGGCAGGGGAAGACTATGGCTACACCTTC.

The genes are TRBV9 and TRBJ2-5, with D possibly matching TRBD1 (6 bases). Deletions cut 4 bases from V and 4 bases from J, with 14 bases between. The CDR3 runs 14 residues. CDR1 and CDR2 from the germline V gene are SGDLS and YYNGEE. This CDR3 is CASSSRQAGETQYF. In nucleotides, the CDR3 is TGTGCCAGCAGCTCGAGACAGGCGGGAGAGACCCAGTACTTC.

This clone came up a few times. The chain combines TRBV27 with TRBJ2-7; D might be TRBD2 (7 bases). This CDR3 comprises 14 residues. Deletions cut 2 bases from V and 6 bases from J, with 14 bases between. Germline loops: CDR1 MNHEY, CDR2 SMNVEV (reference sequence). The CDR3 DNA reads as TGTGCCAGCAGTTTAGGGCAGGGGAGGGCCGAGCAGTACTTC. It translates to CASSLGQGRAEQYF.

The chain employs TRBV9 and TRBJ1-2; TRBD1 agrees at 7 bases. Germline CDR1 SGDLS, CDR2 YYNGEE. The CDR3 has 16 residues. V shed 3 bases, J shed 1 base, and the junction held 9 bases outside the gene matches. The CDR3 DNA reads as TGTGCCAGCAGCGCCGATGTGACAGGGAATAACTATGGCTACACCTTC. The encoded protein is CASSADVTGNNYGYTF. The full variable domain, its missing parts supplied by reference TRBV9 and TRBJ1-2, is DSGVTQTPKHLITATGQRVTLRCSPRSGDLSVYWYQQSLDQGLQFLIQYYNGEERAKGNILERFSAQQFPDLHSELNLSSLELGDSALYFCASSADVTGNNYGYTFGSGTRLTVV.

The DNA of the CDR3 is TGTGCCAGCAGTTACTCTCGGGCAGGGGGATACAATGAGCAGTTCTTC. This translates into CASSYSRAGGYNEQFF. V usage is TRBV6-6 and J usage is TRBJ2-1; 7 bases are a match to TRBD1. The CDR3 is 16 residues long. Germline V gene lookup returns CDR1 MNHNY and CDR2 SVGAGI (reference sequence). J was trimmed by 4 bases and V by 0 bases; bases with no gene match: 6.

This sequence joins TRBV20-1 and TRBJ2-7; perhaps TRBD2 as D (5 bases). V was cut by 3 bases and J by 7 bases, with 13 bases left in between. The germline gives CDR1 DFQATT, CDR2 SNEGSKA (reference sequence). The CDR3 runs 12 residues. The CDR3 loop is CSASGGSGEQYF. CDR3 coding DNA: TGCAGTGCTAGTGGCGGCTCGGGGGAGCAGTACTTC.

The chain is built from TRBV6-6 and TRBJ2-2; 12 nucleotides match TRBD2. The V gene's germline CDR1 is MNHNY and CDR2 SVGAGI (reference sequence). CDR3 size: 16 residues. V gave up 4 bases and J gave up 4 bases; unmatched junction bases: 4. CDR3 bases: TGTGCCAGCAGTTCCCCGGGACTAGCGGGCACCGGGGAGCTGTTTTTT. It translates to CASSSPGLAGTGELFF.

This clone appeared a few times. The chain joins TRBV19 to TRBJ2-7; possible D gene TRBD2, 6 bases. V was clipped by 1 base and J by 5 bases, with 18 bases between them. This CDR3 comprises 16 residues. CDR1 and CDR2 from the germline V gene are LNHDA and SQIVND (reference sequence). This CDR3 is CASSIVGAGIFHEQYF. Written as DNA, the CDR3 is TGTGCCAGTAGTATAGTAGGCGCGGGAATCTTCCACGAGCAGTACTTC.

The chain has TRBV7-3 and TRBJ2-7; D not certain. V dropped 5 bases and J dropped 0 bases, with 8 bases sitting between them. The CDR3 extends over 13 amino acids. Per the germline V gene, CDR1 is SGHTA and CDR2 is FQGTGA. The CDR3 loop is CASSLDTSYEQYF. CDR3 bases: TGTGCCAGCAGCCTCGACACCTCCTACGAGCAGTACTTC.

The J gene is TRBJ1-1, the V gene TRBV4-2; D is perhaps TRBD1 (6 bases). CDR1 and CDR2 from the germline V gene are LGHNA and YNFKEQ. The CDR3 sequence is 14 residues long. V was shortened by 0 bases and J by 1 base, with 6 bases between the two germline ends. CDR3 coding DNA: TGTGCCAGCAGCCAAGACAGGGGGAACACTGAAGCTTTCTTT. This sequence encodes CASSQDRGNTEAFF.

The chain joins TRBV4-1 to TRBJ2-7; perhaps TRBD1 as D (5 bases). Germline V gene sequence: CDR1 MGHRA, CDR2 YSYEKL. Trimming removed 0 bases from V and 3 bases from J, with 12 bases in between. The CDR3 sequence is 15 residues long. The CDR3 protein is CASSQDPRAGYEQYF. The CDR3 nucleotides read TGCGCCAGCAGCCAAGACCCCAGGGCAGGCTACGAGCAGTACTTC.

The V and J genes are TRBV5-1 and TRBJ2-1; TRBD1 aligns across 8 bases. V shed 4 bases and J 2 bases; nucleotides not matched to a gene: 5. This CDR3 is built from 15 residues. In germline, CDR1 is SGHRS, CDR2 YFSETQ. CDR3: CASSTTGQAYNEQFF. CDR3 DNA sequence: TGCGCCAGCAGCACCACGGGACAGGCCTACAATGAGCAGTTCTTC.

The gene calls are TRBV7-2 and TRBJ2-5; 10 nucleotides align to TRBD2. Germline lookup yields CDR1 SGHTA and CDR2 FQGNSA. V was pared by 5 bases and J by 4 bases, with 10 bases of the junction left unmatched. CDR3 length equals 16 residues. CDR3 coding DNA: TGTGCCAGCAGCCCCCCCCGACTAGCGGGTATAGAGACCCAGTACTTC. Amino acid sequence: CASSPPRLAGIETQYF.

This clone was seen once. V and J are TRBV11-2 and TRBJ2-1; 8 bases are shared with TRBD2. The germline gives CDR1 SGHAT, CDR2 FQNNGV. J was trimmed by 4 bases and V by 1 base; bases with no gene match: 3. This CDR3 is 15 amino acids long. CDR3 in amino acids: CASSLAGGPYNEQFF. In DNA, the CDR3 is TGTGCCAGCAGCTTAGCGGGAGGGCCGTACAATGAGCAGTTCTTC.